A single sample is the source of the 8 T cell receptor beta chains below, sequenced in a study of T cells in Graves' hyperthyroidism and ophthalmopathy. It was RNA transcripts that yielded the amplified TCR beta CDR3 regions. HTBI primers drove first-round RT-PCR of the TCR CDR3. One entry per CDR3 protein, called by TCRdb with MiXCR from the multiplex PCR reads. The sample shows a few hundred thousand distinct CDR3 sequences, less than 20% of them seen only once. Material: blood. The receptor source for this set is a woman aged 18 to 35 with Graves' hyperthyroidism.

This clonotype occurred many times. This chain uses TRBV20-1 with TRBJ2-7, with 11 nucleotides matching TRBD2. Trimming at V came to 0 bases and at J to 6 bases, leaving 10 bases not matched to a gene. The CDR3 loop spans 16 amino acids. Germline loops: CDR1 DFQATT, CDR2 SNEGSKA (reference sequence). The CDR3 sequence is CSARDPALAGAPEQYF. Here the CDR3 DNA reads TGCAGTGCTAGAGATCCCGCACTAGCGGGAGCCCCCGAGCAGTACTTC.

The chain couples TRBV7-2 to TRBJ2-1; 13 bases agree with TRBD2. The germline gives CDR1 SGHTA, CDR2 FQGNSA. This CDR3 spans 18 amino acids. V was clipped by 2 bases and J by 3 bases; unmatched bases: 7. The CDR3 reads CASSLRTSGSLYYNEQFF. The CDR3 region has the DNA TGTGCCAGCAGCTTAAGGACTAGCGGGAGTCTATACTACAATGAGCAGTTCTTC.

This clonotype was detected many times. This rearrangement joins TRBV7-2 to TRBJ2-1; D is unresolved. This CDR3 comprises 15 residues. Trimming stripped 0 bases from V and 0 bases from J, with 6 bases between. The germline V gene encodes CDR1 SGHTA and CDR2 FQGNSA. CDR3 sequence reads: CASSLAPLSYNEQFF. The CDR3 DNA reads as TGTGCCAGCAGCTTAGCGCCCCTCTCCTACAATGAGCAGTTCTTC.

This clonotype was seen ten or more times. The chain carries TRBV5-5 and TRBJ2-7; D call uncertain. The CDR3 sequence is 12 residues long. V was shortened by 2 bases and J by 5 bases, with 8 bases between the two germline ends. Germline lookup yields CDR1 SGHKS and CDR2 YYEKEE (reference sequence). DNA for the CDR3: TGTGCCAGCAGCTTTCTCCTGGACGAGCAGTACTTC. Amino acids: CASSFLLDEQYF.

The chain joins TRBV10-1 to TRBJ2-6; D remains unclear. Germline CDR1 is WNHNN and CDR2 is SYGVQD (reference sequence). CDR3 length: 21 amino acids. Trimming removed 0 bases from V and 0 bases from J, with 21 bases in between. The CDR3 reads CASSESRVRIVHRSGANVLTF. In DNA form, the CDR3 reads TGCGCCAGCAGTGAGTCGCGTGTAAGGATTGTCCACCGCTCTGGGGCCAACGTCCTGACTTTC.

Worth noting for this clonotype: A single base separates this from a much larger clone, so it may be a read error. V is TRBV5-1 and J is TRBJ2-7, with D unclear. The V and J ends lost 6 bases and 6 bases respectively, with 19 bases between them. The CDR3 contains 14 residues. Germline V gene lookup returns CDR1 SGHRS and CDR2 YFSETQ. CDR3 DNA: TGCGCCAGCAACCTCGGCCCGGCGACCGGCGAGCAGTACTTC. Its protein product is CASNLGPATGEQYF.

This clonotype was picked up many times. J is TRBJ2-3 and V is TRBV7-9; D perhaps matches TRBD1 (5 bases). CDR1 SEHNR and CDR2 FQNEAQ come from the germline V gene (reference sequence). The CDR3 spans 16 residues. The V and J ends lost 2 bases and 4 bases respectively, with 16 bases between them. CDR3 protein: CASSLIVVGAADTQYF. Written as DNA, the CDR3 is TGTGCCAGCAGCTTAATTGTCGTAGGGGCTGCAGATACGCAGTATTTT.

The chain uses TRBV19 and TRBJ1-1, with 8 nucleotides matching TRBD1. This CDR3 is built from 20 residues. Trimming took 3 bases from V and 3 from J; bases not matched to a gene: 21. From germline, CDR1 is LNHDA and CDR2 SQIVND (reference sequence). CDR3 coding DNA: TGTGCCAGTAGTATTCCAGGGGGCCTACAGGGGGATGGAACCTACACTGAAGCTTTCTTT. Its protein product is CASSIPGGLQGDGTYTEAFF. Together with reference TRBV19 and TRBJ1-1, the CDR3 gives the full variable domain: DGGITQSPKYLFRKEGQNVTLSCEQNLNHDAMYWYRQDPGQGLRLIYYSQIVNDFQKGDIAEGYSVSREKKESFPLTVTSAQKNPTAFYLCASSIPGGLQGDGTYTEAFFGQGTRLTVV.